Listed below are T cell receptor beta chains from one sample, sequenced in a study of cytomegalovirus exposure and HLA in healthy donors. Some clones are missing from TCRdb's copy, which holds only in-frame ones; the method was immunoSEQ multiplex PCR. Here the sample spans 140,000 or so clones, 65% to 85% being singletons. Sequenced: PBMCs. The receptors derive from a woman in her thirties or forties in good health and CMV-seropositive. CDR3s include the opening cysteine and the closing phenylalanine or tryptophan. The size of a clone is reported for some rows only, either as once, few or many, or as a class for expanded clones.

TRBV5-1,NA,CASRIFGVTDTQYF
TRBV28,NA,CASRGTRGEQYF
TRBV13,few,CASSSKGLAGAGETQYF
TRBV11-2,once,CASSLAGSYEQYF
TRBV5-1,NA,CASSLDGNQPQHF
TRBV4-1,NA,CASSQAAGGYEQYF
TRBV27,NA,CASGPSDNEQFF
TRBV27,few,CASSRGQGVYEQYF
TRBV19,NA,CASTETVGSYNSPLHF
TRBV28,NA,CASYPSTGGAVDTQYF